This T cell receptor beta chain was documented in a study of blood T cell repertoires in COVID-19. Study at large: The United States, Italy and Spain were the sources of the acute and convalescent COVID-19 samples.

Produced via immunoSEQ multiplex PCR; TCRdb's table is partial and in-frame only. Here the sample spans a few hundred thousand clones, around 89% being singletons. Participant-reported clinical history was the basis for cohort assignment. Recovered Cohort 3 donors showed two negative PCRs, clearance, or symptom resolution. This clonotype was obtained from a man between 35 and 55 years old who had recovered from COVID-19. Sequencing used PBMCs or T cells enriched from blood (not recorded which).

Written as DNA, the CDR3 is TGTGCCAGCAGCTTCCGAGCGGGAAGGCACGGGGAGCTGTTTTTT. Its translation: CASSFRAGRHGELFF. The V call is TRBV5-6, the J call TRBJ2-2; 7 positions agree with TRBD2. Germline-derived CDR1 and CDR2 are SGHDT and YYEEEE. Germline trimming cut 2 bases from V and 7 bases from J; bases unmatched to any gene: 8. CDR3 length: 15 residues. Based on the CDR3 plus reference TRBV5-6 and TRBJ2-2, the full variable domain is DAGVTQSPTHLIKTRGQQVTLRCSPKSGHDTVSWYQQALGQGPQFIFQYYEEEERQRGNFPDRFSGHQFPNYSSELNVNALLLGDSALYLCASSFRAGRHGELFFGEGSRLTVL.